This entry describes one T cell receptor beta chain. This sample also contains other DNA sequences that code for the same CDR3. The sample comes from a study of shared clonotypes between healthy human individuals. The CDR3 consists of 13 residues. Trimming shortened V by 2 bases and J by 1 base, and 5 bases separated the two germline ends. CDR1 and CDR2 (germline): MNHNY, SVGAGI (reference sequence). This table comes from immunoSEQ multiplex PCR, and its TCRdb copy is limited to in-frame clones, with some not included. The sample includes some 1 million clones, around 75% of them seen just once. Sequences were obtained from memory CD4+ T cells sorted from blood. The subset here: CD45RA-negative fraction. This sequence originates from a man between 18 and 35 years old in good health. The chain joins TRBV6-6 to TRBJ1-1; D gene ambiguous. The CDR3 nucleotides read TGTGCCAGCAGTTACGGAGGGAACACTGAAGCTTTCTTT. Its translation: CASSYGGNTEAFF.